A single sample gave rise to the 15 T cell receptor beta chains below, sequenced in a study of T cell responses to AZD1222 COVID-19 vaccine. The table came from immunoSEQ multiplex PCR; TCRdb's copy has only in-frame clones and leaves some out. Among 140,000 to 150,000 clones listed, around 90% were seen once. The source was peripheral blood, collected 28 days after the second dose of the MenACWY control vaccine. These receptors were taken from an adult who received the MenACWY meningococcal vaccine as a control.

Worth noting for this clone: Different DNA sequences within this sample yield the same CDR3. The chain joins TRBV18 to TRBJ1-1, with D possibly TRBD1 on 6 matching bases. Germline V lookup: CDR1 KGHSH, CDR2 LQKENI. V was clipped by 6 bases and J by 1 base, with 9 bases between them. This CDR3 spans 13 amino acids. The CDR3 is CASSLQGNTEAFF. The CDR3 DNA reads TGTGCCAGCTCCTTACAGGGGAACACTGAAGCTTTCTTT.

This sequence joins TRBV19 and TRBJ1-2; D is uncertain. The V end was cut by 3 bases, the J end by 4 bases, with 9 bases between. The V gene's germline CDR1 is LNHDA and CDR2 SQIVND (reference sequence). The CDR3 spans 13 residues. CDR3 loop: CASSIWQSYGYTF. In DNA form, the CDR3 reads TGTGCCAGTAGTATCTGGCAGAGCTATGGCTACACCTTC.

The chain combines TRBV7-2 with TRBJ2-3; D is undetermined. The CDR3 has 12 amino acids. The germline V gene encodes CDR1 SGHTA and CDR2 FQGNSA. V shed 5 bases and J shed 3 bases, with 6 bases lying between them. The DNA for the CDR3 is TGTGCCAGCAGCCTGGCAACAGATACGCAGTATTTT. Its translation: CASSLATDTQYF. The whole variable domain, filled in from reference TRBV7-2 and TRBJ2-3, reads GAGVSQSPSNKVTEKGKDVELRCDPISGHTALYWYRQSLGQGLEFLIYFQGNSAPDKSGLPSDRFSAERTGGSVSTLTIQRTQQEDSAVYLCASSLATDTQYFGPGTRLTVL.

The chain combines TRBV3-1 (or the pseudogene TRBV3-2) with TRBJ2-1, with D hard to call. The CDR3 contains 15 residues. Between the trimmed V and J ends, which lost 1 base and 6 bases, there was a span of 13 bases. Germline values: CDR1 LGHDT, CDR2 YNNKEL (reference sequence). In DNA form, the CDR3 reads TGTGCCAGCAGCCAAGCAGAAACCCATCCCAATGAGCAGTTCTTC. Protein product: CASSQAETHPNEQFF.

This clone has a handful of counts. The DNA for the CDR3 is TGTGCCAGTAGTATGGGACAGGGGATCTACGAGCAGTACTTC. Translating it yields CASSMGQGIYEQYF. The chain carries TRBV19 and TRBJ2-7, with 10 bases fitting TRBD1. Germline loops: CDR1 LNHDA, CDR2 SQIVND (reference sequence). The junction had 2 bases not matched to a gene; V was cut back by 3 bases and J by 3 bases. This CDR3 has 14 amino acids.

The V and J genes are TRBV4-3 and TRBJ1-1; D perhaps matches TRBD1 (6 bases). V lost 1 base and J lost 4, with 22 bases in between. The CDR3 is 18 amino acids. Germline lookup yields CDR1 LGHNA and CDR2 YSLEER. The CDR3 spells CASSQGPQWGRGVTEAFF. The CDR3 region has the DNA TGCGCCAGCAGCCAAGGGCCTCAGTGGGGGCGGGGCGTCACTGAAGCTTTCTTT.

The rearrangement uses TRBV7-9 and TRBJ1-1; D unclear. CDR1 SEHNR and CDR2 FQNEAQ come from the germline V gene (reference sequence). This CDR3 contains 15 residues. Trimming took 1 base from V and 4 from J, leaving 13 bases between them. The chain's CDR3 is CASSLVWEGGTEAFF. CDR3 nucleotide sequence: TGTGCCAGCAGCTTAGTTTGGGAGGGAGGCACTGAAGCTTTCTTT. Together with reference TRBV7-9 and TRBJ1-1, the CDR3 gives the full variable domain: DTGVSQNPRHKITKRGQNVTFRCDPISEHNRLYWYRQTLGQGPEFLTYFQNEAQLEKSRLLSDRFSAERPKGSFSTLEIQRTEQGDSAMYLCASSLVWEGGTEAFFGQGTRLTVV.

Notes on this clone: Other DNA variants within this sample encode the same CDR3. The rearrangement links TRBV5-1 to TRBJ2-5; no clear D. This CDR3 region has 11 residues. CDR1 is SGHRS, CDR2 YFSETQ, per germline. Deletions cut 2 bases from V and 2 bases from J, with 1 base between. Here the CDR3 reads CASSLQETQYF. The DNA of the CDR3 is TGCGCCAGCAGCTTACAAGAGACCCAGTACTTC.

The rearrangement links TRBV29-1 to TRBJ2-5; 8 bases match TRBD2. The CDR3 has 14 amino acids. The ends lost 6 bases at V and 5 bases at J; junction bases unmatched: 11. Germline CDR1 and CDR2: SQVTM and ANQGSEA. The CDR3 bases are TGCAGCGTAATCCTGCGGGGGGCAGGGGAGACCCAGTACTTC. Its protein product is CSVILRGAGETQYF.

Worth noting for this clone: The sample carries other DNA sequences with the same CDR3. The CDR3 region has the DNA TGTGCCAGCAGCTTAGAGGCAGGGGGAAATCAGCCCCAGCATTTT. Translated: CASSLEAGGNQPQHF. V is TRBV7-2 and J is TRBJ1-5, with 7 bases fitting TRBD1. CDR1 and CDR2 from the germline V gene are SGHTA and FQGNSA. This CDR3 region has 15 residues. V lost 1 base, J lost 4 bases, and 4 bases stayed unmatched. Using reference TRBV7-2 and TRBJ1-5 for the parts outside the CDR3, the full variable domain is GAGVSQSPSNKVTEKGKDVELRCDPISGHTALYWYRQSLGQGLEFLIYFQGNSAPDKSGLPSDRFSAERTGGSVSTLTIQRTQQEDSAVYLCASSLEAGGNQPQHFGDGTRLSIL.

A few counts support this clone. The chain recombines TRBV4-3 with TRBJ1-6; D call uncertain. CDR3 length: 15 residues. CDR1 is LGHNA and CDR2 is YSLEER in the germline V gene. V lost 0 bases and J lost 7, with 10 bases in between. The CDR3 is CASSQDIRGNSPLHF. CDR3 sequence (DNA): TGCGCCAGCAGCCAAGATATCCGGGGAAATTCACCCCTCCACTTT.

This rearrangement joins TRBV9 to TRBJ1-2; D not certain. The V end lost 3 bases, the J end lost 7 bases, and 10 bases lay between the germline ends. Germline CDR1 and CDR2: SGDLS and YYNGEE. The CDR3 is made up of 12 amino acids. This CDR3 reads CASSAQRSGYTF. The CDR3 region has the DNA TGTGCCAGCAGCGCCCAAAGGAGTGGCTACACCTTC.

The chain links TRBV11-2 to TRBJ2-3, with 7 positions matching TRBD1. The CDR3 runs to 15 residues. Germline lookup yields CDR1 SGHAT and CDR2 FQNNGV. Trimming at V came to 5 bases and at J to 3 bases, leaving 8 bases not matched to a gene. CDR3 DNA: TGTGCCAGCAGCGCCCGACAGGGTTCGACAGATACGCAGTATTTT. This sequence encodes CASSARQGSTDTQYF.

The rearrangement joins TRBV7-2 to TRBJ1-2, with a tentative D call TRBD1 (6 bases). Trimming removed 5 bases from V and 2 bases from J, with 18 bases in between. CDR3 length: 16 amino acids. Germline values: CDR1 SGHTA, CDR2 FQGNSA. Here the CDR3 DNA reads TGTGCCAGCAGCGCCTCTCGAGGGGGGGCCAACTATGGCTACACCTTC. It translates to CASSASRGGANYGYTF.

This clone turned up a few times. Other nucleotide sequences in the sample specify the same CDR3. J is TRBJ1-5 and V is TRBV18; 8 bases match TRBD1. CDR1 and CDR2 from the germline V gene are KGHSH and LQKENI. V shed 0 bases, J shed 4 bases, and the junction held 2 bases outside the gene matches. This CDR3 has 15 residues. This CDR3 reads CASSPPGTGNQPQHF. The CDR3 coding sequence is TGTGCCAGCTCACCACCAGGGACAGGTAATCAGCCCCAGCATTTT.